This T cell receptor (beta chain) was identified in a study of cytomegalovirus exposure and HLA in healthy donors. Points from the study as a whole: As a later analysis showed, a missense DCLRE1C variant was linked to trimming of TCR beta V- and J-genes. When the data were analyzed later, several of the most significant clusters appeared to be linked to common viral pathogens. From TCR beta sequences, most subjects' HLA-A and HLA-B alleles were reportedly predicted accurately. When a later analysis compared HLA-associated TCR beta chains with equally common others, the HLA-associated chains turned out to be more clonally expanded and to have lower generation probabilities.

Points on this clone: Its antigen is currently unknown.

Vbeta (60) and Jbeta (13) primers were used in the PCR. TCRdb's table, derived via immunoSEQ multiplex PCR, lists solely in-frame clones and lacks some. The table lists around 250,000 clones, approximately 81% of them singletons. The TCR was taken from a woman aged 55-70 years in good health and CMV-seropositive. Sequencing used PBMCs.

For the CDR3, the DNA is TGTGCCAGCAGTTTGGTGGACACGGCCCAAGTTAGGGAGCAGTACTTC. Translating it yields CASSLVDTAQVREQYF. The chain uses TRBV28 and TRBJ2-7; the D gene is possibly TRBD1 (5 bases). Germline CDR1 is MDHEN and CDR2 is SYDVKM. Deletions cut 3 bases from V and 7 bases from J, with 22 bases between. The length of the CDR3 is 16 residues.